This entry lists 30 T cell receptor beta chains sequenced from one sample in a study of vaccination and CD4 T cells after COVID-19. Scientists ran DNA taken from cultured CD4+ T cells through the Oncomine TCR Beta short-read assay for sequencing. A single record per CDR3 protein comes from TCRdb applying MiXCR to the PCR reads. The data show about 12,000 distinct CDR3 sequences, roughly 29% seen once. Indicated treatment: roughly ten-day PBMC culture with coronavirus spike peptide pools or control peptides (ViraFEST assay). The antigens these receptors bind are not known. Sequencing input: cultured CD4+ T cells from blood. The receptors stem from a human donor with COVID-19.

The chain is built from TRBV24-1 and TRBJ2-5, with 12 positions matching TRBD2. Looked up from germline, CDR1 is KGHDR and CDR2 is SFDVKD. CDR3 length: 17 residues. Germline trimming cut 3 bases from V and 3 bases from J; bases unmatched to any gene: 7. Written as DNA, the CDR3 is TGTGCCACCAGTGATCCGCAACTAGCGGGGGGTAAAGAGACCCAGTACTTC. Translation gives CATSDPQLAGGKETQYF.

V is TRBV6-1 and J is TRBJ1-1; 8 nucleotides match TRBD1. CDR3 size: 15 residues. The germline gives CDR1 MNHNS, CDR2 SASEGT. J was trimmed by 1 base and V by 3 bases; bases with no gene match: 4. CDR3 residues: CASSDPRGRNTEAFF. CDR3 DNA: TGTGCCAGCAGTGACCCCAGGGGGCGGAACACTGAAGCTTTCTTT.

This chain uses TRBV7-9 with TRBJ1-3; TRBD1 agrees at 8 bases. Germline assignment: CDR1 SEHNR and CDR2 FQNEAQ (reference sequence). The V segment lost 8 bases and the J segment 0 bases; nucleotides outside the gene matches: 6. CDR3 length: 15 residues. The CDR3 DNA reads TGTGCCAGCGTCTGGACAGGGTCCTCTGGAAACACCATATATTTT. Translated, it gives CASVWTGSSGNTIYF.

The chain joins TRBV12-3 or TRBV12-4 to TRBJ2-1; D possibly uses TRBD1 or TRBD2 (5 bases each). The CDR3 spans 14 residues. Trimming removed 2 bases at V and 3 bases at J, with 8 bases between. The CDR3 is CASSLQGDYNEQFF. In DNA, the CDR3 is TGTGCCAGCAGTTTACAGGGAGACTACAATGAGCAGTTCTTC.

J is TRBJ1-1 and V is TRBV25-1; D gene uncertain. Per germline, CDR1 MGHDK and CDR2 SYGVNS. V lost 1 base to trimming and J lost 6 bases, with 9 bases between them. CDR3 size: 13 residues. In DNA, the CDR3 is TGTGCCAGCAGTGAATCAGCCGGGGCTGAAGCTTTCTTT. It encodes CASSESAGAEAFF. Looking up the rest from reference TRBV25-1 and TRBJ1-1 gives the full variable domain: EADIYQTPRYLVIGTGKKITLECSQTMGHDKMYWYQQDPGMELHLIHYSYGVNSTEKGDLSSESTVSRIRTEHFPLTLESARPSHTSQYLCASSESAGAEAFFGQGTRLTVV.

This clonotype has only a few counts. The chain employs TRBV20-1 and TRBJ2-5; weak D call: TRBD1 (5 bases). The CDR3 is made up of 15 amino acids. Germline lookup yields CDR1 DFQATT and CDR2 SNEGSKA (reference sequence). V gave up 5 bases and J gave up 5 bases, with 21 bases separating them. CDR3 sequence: CSAAALGRSVETQYF. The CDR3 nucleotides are TGCAGTGCTGCCGCCCTGGGGCGGTCCGTCGAGACCCAGTACTTC.

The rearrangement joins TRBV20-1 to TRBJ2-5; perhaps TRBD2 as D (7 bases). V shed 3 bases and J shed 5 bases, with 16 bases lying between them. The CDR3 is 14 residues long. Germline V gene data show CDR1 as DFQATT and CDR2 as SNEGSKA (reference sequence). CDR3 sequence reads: CSARVPKGGETQYF. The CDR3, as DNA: TGCAGTGCTAGGGTGCCGAAGGGGGGGGAGACCCAGTACTTC.

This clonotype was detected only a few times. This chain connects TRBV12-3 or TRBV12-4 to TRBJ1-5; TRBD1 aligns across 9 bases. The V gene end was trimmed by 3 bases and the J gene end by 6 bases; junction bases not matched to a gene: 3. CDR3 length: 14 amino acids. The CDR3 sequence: CASSFNRGLQPQHF. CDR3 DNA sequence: TGTGCCAGCAGTTTTAACAGGGGGCTTCAGCCCCAGCATTTT.

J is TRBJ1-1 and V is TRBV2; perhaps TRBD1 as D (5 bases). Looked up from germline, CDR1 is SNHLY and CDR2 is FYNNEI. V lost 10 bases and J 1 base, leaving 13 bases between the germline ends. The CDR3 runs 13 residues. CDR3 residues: CANSSGQNTEAFF. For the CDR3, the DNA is TGTGCCAACTCGTCGGGGCAGAACACTGAAGCTTTCTTT.

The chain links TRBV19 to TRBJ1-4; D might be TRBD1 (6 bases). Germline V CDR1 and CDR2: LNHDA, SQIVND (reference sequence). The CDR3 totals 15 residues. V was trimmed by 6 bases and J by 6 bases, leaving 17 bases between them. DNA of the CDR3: TGTGCCAGTAGACCCCTCGGGGGGCGTGATGAAAAACTGTTTTTT. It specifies CASRPLGGRDEKLFF. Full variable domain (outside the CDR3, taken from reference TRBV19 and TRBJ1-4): DGGITQSPKYLFRKEGQNVTLSCEQNLNHDAMYWYRQDPGQGLRLIYYSQIVNDFQKGDIAEGYSVSREKKESFPLTVTSAQKNPTAFYLCASRPLGGRDEKLFFGSGTQLSVL.

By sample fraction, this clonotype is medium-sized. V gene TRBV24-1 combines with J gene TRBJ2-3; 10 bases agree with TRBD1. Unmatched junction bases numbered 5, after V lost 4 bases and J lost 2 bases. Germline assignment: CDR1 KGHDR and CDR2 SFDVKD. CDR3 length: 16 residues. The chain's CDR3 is CATSEPGQGYTDTQYF. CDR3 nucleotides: TGTGCCACCAGTGAACCGGGACAGGGGTACACAGATACGCAGTATTTT.

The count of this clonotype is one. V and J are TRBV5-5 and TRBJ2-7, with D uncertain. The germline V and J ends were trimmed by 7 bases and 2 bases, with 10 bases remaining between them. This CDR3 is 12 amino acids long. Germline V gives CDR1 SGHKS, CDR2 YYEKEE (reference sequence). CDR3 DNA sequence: TGTGCCAGCGGGAAGGACCCCTACGAGCAGTACTTC. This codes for CASGKDPYEQYF.

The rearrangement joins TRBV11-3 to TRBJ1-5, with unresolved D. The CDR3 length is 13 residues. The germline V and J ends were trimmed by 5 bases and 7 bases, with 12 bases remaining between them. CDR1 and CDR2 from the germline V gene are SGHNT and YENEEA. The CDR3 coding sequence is TGTGCCAGCAGCCCATCCCCAGGACAGCCCCAGCATTTT. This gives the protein CASSPSPGQPQHF.

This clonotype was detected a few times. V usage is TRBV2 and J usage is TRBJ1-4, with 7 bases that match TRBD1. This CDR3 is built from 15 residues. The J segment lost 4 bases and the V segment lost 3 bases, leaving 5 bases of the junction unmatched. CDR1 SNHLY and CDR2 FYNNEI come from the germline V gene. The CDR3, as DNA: TGTGCCAGCAGTGATCCTTGGGACAGTAATGAAAAACTGTTTTTT. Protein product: CASSDPWDSNEKLFF.

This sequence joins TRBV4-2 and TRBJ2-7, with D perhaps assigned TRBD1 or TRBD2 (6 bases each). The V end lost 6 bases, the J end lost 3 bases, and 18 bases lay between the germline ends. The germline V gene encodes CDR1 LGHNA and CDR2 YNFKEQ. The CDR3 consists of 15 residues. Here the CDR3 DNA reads TGTGCCAGCAGTCACCGGGGGACAAAGTTCTACGAGCAGTACTTC. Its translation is CASSHRGTKFYEQYF.

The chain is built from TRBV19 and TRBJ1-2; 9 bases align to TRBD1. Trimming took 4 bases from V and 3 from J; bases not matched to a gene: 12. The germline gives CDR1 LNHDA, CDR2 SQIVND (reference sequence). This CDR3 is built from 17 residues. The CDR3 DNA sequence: TGTGCCAGTAGTAATGGGTACGGGACAGGGCATGACTATGGCTACACCTTC. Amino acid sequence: CASSNGYGTGHDYGYTF.

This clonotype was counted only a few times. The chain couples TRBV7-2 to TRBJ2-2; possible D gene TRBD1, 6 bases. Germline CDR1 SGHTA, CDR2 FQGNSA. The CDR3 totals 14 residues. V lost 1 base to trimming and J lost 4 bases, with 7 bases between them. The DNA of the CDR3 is TGTGCCAGCAGCTTAGGAGGGGGCACCGGGGAGCTGTTTTTT. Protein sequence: CASSLGGGTGELFF.

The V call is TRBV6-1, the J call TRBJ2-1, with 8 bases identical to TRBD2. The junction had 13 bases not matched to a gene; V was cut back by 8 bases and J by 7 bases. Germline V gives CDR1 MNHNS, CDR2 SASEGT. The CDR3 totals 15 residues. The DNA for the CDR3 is TGTGCCAGCGGGGCTTTTCGGGGGGGCAGGAATGAGCAGTTCTTC. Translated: CASGAFRGGRNEQFF.

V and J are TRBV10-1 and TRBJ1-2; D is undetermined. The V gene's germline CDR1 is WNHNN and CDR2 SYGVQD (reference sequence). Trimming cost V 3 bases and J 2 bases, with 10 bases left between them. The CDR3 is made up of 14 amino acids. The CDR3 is CASSDKGTNYGYTF. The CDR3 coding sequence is TGCGCCAGCAGTGACAAGGGTACAAACTATGGCTACACCTTC.

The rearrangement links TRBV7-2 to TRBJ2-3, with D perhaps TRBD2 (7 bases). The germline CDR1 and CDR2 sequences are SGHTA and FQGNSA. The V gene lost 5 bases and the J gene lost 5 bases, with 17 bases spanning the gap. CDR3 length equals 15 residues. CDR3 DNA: TGTGCCAGCAGCCCGGATCGGGGGGCCGGAGATACGCAGTATTTT. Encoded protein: CASSPDRGAGDTQYF.

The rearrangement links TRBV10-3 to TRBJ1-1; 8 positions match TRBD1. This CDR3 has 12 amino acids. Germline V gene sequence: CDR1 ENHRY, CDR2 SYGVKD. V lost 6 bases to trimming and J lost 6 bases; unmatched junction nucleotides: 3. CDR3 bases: TGTGCCATCAGGGAGACAGGGGCTGAAGCTTTCTTT. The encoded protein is CAIRETGAEAFF.

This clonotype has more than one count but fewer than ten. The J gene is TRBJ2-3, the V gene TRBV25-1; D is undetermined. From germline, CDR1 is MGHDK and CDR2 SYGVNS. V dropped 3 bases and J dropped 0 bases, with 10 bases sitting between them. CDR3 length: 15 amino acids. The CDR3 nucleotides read TGTGCCAGCAGTGATCCCTCAATTAGCACAGATACGCAGTATTTT. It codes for CASSDPSISTDTQYF.

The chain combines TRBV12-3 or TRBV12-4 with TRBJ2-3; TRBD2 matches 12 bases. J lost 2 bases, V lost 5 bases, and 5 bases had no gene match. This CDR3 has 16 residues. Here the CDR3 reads CASSPTSGGPTDTQYF. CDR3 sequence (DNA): TGTGCCAGCAGTCCTACTAGCGGGGGGCCCACAGATACGCAGTATTTT.

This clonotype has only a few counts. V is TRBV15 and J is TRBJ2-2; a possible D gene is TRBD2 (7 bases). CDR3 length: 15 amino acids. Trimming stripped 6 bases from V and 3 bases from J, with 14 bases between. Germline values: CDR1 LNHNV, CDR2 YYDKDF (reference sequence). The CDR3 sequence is CATSRGEGHTGELFF. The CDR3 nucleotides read TGTGCCACCAGTAGGGGGGAGGGACACACCGGGGAGCTGTTTTTT.

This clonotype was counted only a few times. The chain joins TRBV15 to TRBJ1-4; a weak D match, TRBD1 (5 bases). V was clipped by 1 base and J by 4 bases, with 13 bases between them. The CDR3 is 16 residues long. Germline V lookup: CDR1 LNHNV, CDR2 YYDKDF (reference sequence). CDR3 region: CATSRGSGPNNEKLFF. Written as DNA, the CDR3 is TGTGCCACCAGCAGAGGGTCAGGGCCGAATAATGAAAAACTGTTTTTT.

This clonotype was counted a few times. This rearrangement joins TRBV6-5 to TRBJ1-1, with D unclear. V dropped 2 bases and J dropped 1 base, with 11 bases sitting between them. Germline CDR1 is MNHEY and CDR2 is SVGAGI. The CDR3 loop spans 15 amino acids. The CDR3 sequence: CASSYRGLGNTEAFF. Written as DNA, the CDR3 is TGTGCCAGCAGTTACCGGGGTTTGGGGAACACTGAAGCTTTCTTT.

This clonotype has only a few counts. The CDR3 region is CAGGTSGGGTDTQYF. CDR3 nucleotides: TGTGCCGGGGGGACTAGCGGGGGAGGCACAGATACGCAGTATTTT. J is TRBJ2-3 and V is TRBV5-4; TRBD2 agrees at 14 bases. The CDR3 sequence is 15 residues long. Germline V CDR1 and CDR2: SGHNT, YYREEE (reference sequence). The trim removed 10 bases at V and 1 base at J, leaving 5 bases unmatched.

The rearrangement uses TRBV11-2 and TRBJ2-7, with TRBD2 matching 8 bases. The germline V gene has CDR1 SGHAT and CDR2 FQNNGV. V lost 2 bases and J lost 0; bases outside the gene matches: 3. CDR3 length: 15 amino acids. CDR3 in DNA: TGTGCCAGCAGCTTATTGCTAGCGGGCTCCTACGAGCAGTACTTC. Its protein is CASSLLLAGSYEQYF. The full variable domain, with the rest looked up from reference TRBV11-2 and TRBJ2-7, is EAGVAQSPRYKIIEKRQSVAFWCNPISGHATLYWYQQILGQGPKLLIQFQNNGVVDDSQLPKDRFSAERLKGVDSTLKIQPAKLEDSAVYLCASSLLLAGSYEQYFGPGTRLTVT.

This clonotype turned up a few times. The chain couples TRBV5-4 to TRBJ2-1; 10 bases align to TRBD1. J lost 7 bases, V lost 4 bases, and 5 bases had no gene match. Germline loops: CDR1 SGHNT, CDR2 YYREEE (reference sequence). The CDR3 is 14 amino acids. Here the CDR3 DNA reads TGTGCCAGCAGCGAGGGACAGGGGAGGAATGAGCAGTTCTTC. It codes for CASSEGQGRNEQFF.

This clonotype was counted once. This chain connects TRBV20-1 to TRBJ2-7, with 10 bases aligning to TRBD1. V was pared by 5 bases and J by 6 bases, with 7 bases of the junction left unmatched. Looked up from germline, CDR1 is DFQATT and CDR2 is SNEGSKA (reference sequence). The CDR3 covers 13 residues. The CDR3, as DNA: TGCAGTGCTGAGGCGACAGGGGGCAGCGAGCAGTACTTC. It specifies CSAEATGGSEQYF.